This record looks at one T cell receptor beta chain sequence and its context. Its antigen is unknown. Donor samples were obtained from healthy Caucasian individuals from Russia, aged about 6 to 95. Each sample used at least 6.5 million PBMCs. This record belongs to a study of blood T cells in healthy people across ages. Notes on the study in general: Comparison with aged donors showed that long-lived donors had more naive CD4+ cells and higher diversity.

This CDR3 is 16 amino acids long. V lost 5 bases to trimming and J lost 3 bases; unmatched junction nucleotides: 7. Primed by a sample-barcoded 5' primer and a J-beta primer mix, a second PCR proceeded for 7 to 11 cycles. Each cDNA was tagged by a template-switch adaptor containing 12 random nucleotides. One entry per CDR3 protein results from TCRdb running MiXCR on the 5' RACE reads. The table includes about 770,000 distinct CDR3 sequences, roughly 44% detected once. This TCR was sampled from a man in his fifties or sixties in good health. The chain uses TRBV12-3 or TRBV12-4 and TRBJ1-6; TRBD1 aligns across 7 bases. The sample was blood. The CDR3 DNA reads TGTGCCAGCAGTAGGGACAGCGGTCTCTATAATTCACCCCTCCACTTT. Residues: CASSRDSGLYNSPLHF.